What follows is one TCR beta chain and its context. This entry belongs to a study of blood T cell repertoires in COVID-19. The overall study: PBMCs, B-cell-depleted T cells, or T cells provided the cDNA or gDNA that made up the material.

V was pared by 4 bases and J by 1 base, with 11 bases between. Looked up from germline, CDR1 is MNHEY and CDR2 is SVGAGI. The CDR3 spans 14 residues. Measured with immunoSEQ multiplex PCR; TCRdb has only the in-frame clones, and not every one. In the table there are 150,000 to 200,000 clones, around 89% of which are singletons. The material sequenced was peripheral blood. The sequence came from a man aged 50-60 years who had recovered from COVID-19. The chain is built from TRBV6-5 and TRBJ2-7; a possible D gene is TRBD1 (6 bases). The CDR3 DNA reads as TGTGCCAGCAGTTCGTATACAGGGTCCTACGAGCAGTACTTC. Protein product: CASSSYTGSYEQYF.